These T cell receptor beta chains were read from a single sample in a study of T-cell reconstitution after alpha-beta-depleted transplantation in children. MiXCR was run by TCRdb on the PCR reads, yielding one entry per CDR3 protein. The profile shows hundreds of thousands of distinct CDR3 sequences, approximately 22% of them singletons. Material: PBMCs, mostly from graft donor cells, obtained 360 days after TCRalphabeta/CD19-depleted stem cell transplant. The source is a boy younger than two who had a stem cell transplant for acute myeloid leukemia, so the T cells may come from the graft donor. Both conserved end residues are part of each CDR3. A D gene is named only where the DNA matches it firmly.

V gene	D gene	J gene	CDR3 protein
TRBV6-1	TRBD2	TRBJ2-6	CASSPAGVFSGANVLTF
TRBV9	.	TRBJ2-1	CASSVGVEQFF
TRBV27	.	TRBJ1-2	CASSLISGSGVDGYTF
TRBV7-2	.	TRBJ1-3	CASSLGTGAVNTIYF
TRBV6-5	.	TRBJ1-1	CASSYRGGTEAFF
TRBV15	TRBD2	TRBJ2-1	CATSRGSSGGTNEQFF
TRBV20-1	.	TRBJ2-3	CSAPGGGTDTQYF
TRBV14	.	TRBJ1-2	CASSPTAGGGYTF
TRBV20-1	.	TRBJ2-2	CSARSYGPSLITGELFF
TRBV18	.	TRBJ1-5	CASSPEGLNNQPQHF
TRBV18	.	TRBJ2-3	CASSPPNTDTQYF
TRBV28	.	TRBJ2-5	CASTSIGQTQYF
TRBV6-2/TRBV6-3	.	TRBJ2-6	CASTIARGRGSGANVLTF
TRBV20-1	.	TRBJ2-1	CSAMSLTEQFF
TRBV10-3	TRBD2	TRBJ2-5	CAISESPSGGKTQYF
TRBV18	.	TRBJ2-3	CASSPRPRGWGTDTQYF
TRBV27	TRBD1	TRBJ2-3	CASSDLQGDGTDTQYF
TRBV2	.	TRBJ1-1	CASYVGGRGTEAFF
TRBV20-1	TRBD2	TRBJ2-1	CSAREGTSVYNEQFF
TRBV12-3/TRBV12-4	TRBD1	TRBJ2-5	CATGSGQGAQETQYF
TRBV6-2/TRBV6-3	.	TRBJ2-3	CASSYSQGRTDTQYF
TRBV7-9	.	TRBJ2-5	CASSLSREETQYF
TRBV29-1	.	TRBJ1-5	CSVREVSNQPQHF
TRBV6-5	TRBD2	TRBJ2-2	CASSWGGITGELFF
TRBV25-1	.	TRBJ2-3	CASSEYGGNTDTQYF
TRBV15	.	TRBJ2-1	CATSRVGGLAYNEQFF
TRBV20-1	.	TRBJ2-1	CSARDHHLGTVNNEQFF
TRBV5-1	TRBD2	TRBJ2-7	CASSLSASGGEQYF
TRBV12-3/TRBV12-4	.	TRBJ2-3	CASSLADTQYF
TRBV15	.	TRBJ2-7	CATSSPGTRSSYEQYF
TRBV7-2	.	TRBJ2-3	CASSLPRGAVTDTQYF
TRBV12-3/TRBV12-4	TRBD1	TRBJ2-7	CASSLGHTGDEQYF
TRBV2	.	TRBJ1-2	CASSEGPGYGYTF
TRBV7-2	TRBD2	TRBJ2-3	CASSLGASGADTQYF
TRBV7-2	TRBD1	TRBJ1-6	CASSNQTGTNSPLHF
TRBV5-1	.	TRBJ1-5	CASSSGPGEGQPQHF
TRBV4-3	.	TRBJ2-7	CASSQSTRNYEQYF
TRBV4-3	TRBD1	TRBJ2-1	CASSQVRAGGALLYNEQFF
TRBV24-1	.	TRBJ2-5	CATSGPTPRETQYF
TRBV10-3	.	TRBJ1-2	CAISESIVIVKFWAGVVYGYTF
TRBV25-1	.	TRBJ2-3	CASSAGIRQYF
TRBV7-9	TRBD1	TRBJ2-1	CASSVARGSHNEQFF
TRBV12-3/TRBV12-4	.	TRBJ1-4	CASSLDQYGKLFF
TRBV4-1	.	TRBJ2-2	CASSQEGSAGAGELFF
TRBV12-3/TRBV12-4	.	TRBJ2-1	CASSFGGGAGEQFF
TRBV20-1	.	TRBJ2-2	CSARALGGVNTGELFF
TRBV3-1	.	TRBJ2-1	CASSQSRRSYNEQFF
TRBV20-1	.	TRBJ2-1	CSARDWVLSYNEQFF
TRBV7-3	.	TRBJ2-2	CASSLTGQGSTGELFF
TRBV5-1	TRBD1	TRBJ2-1	CASSSTGGYEQFF
TRBV6-1	TRBD1	TRBJ1-5	CASGGDSRSNQPQHF
TRBV7-9	.	TRBJ1-1	CASSPSETGEAFF
TRBV24-1	TRBD1	TRBJ2-7	CATSDATGSYEQYF
TRBV18	.	TRBJ1-6	CASSPDNSPLHF
TRBV29-1	.	TRBJ2-3	CSALRDGQSDTQYF
TRBV24-1	.	TRBJ1-1	CATSEGHNTEAFF
TRBV25-1	TRBD1	TRBJ2-5	CASSSYTGTGSETQYF
TRBV29-1	TRBD1	TRBJ1-4	CSVGTGGYEKLFF
TRBV20-1	.	TRBJ1-1	CSASLAETEAFF
TRBV19	.	TRBJ2-3	CASSIKSYTDTQYF